This T cell receptor (beta chain) was sequenced during a study of control samples from healthy donors and cancer patients. The repertoire was sequenced with immunoSEQ multiplex PCR; TCRdb's copy has only in-frame clones and lacks some. The sample lists more than 120,000 clones; more than 90% were seen once. V lost 1 base, J lost 5 bases, and 11 bases lay in between. The V gene's germline CDR1 is LNHNV and CDR2 YYDKDF (reference sequence). The CDR3 has 15 amino acids. The sequencing input was blood. This chain links TRBV15 with TRBJ2-2; D is ambiguous. The sequence derives from a man younger than 40 in good health. The CDR3 DNA follows: TGTGCCACCAGCAGAGGGACGGTCTTAACCGGGGAGCTGTTTTTT. It translates to CATSRGTVLTGELFF. Filled out from reference TRBV15 and TRBJ2-2, the complete variable domain reads DAMVIQNPRYQVTQFGKPVTLSCSQTLNHNVMYWYQQKSSQAPKLLFHYYDKDFNNEADTPDNFQSRRPNTSFCFLDIRSPGLGDTAMYLCATSRGTVLTGELFFGEGSRLTVL.